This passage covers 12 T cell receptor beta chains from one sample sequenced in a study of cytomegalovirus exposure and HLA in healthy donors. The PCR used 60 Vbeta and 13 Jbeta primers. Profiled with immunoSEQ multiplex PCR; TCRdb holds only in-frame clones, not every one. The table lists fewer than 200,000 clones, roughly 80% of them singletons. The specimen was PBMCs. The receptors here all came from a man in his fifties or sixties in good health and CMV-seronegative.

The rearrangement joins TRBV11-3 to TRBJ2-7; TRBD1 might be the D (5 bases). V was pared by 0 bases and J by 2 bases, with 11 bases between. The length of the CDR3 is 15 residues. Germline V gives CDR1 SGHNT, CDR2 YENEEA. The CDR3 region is CASSLDGGRAYEQYF. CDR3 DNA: TGTGCCAGCAGCTTAGACGGCGGCAGGGCCTACGAGCAGTACTTC.

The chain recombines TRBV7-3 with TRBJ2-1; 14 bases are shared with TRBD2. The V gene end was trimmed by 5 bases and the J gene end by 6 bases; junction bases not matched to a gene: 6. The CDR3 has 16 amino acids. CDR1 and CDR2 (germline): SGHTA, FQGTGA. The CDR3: CASSPRLAGGPNEQFF. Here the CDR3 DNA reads TGTGCCAGCAGCCCTAGACTAGCGGGGGGGCCCAATGAGCAGTTCTTC.

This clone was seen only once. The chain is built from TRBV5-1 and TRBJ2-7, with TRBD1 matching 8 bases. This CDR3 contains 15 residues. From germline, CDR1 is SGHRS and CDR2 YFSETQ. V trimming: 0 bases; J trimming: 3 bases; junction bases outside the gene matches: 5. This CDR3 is CASSLATGAFYEQYF. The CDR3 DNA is TGCGCCAGCAGCTTGGCGACAGGGGCATTCTACGAGCAGTACTTC.

The CDR3 DNA reads as TGTGCCAGCAGCCAGCAGGGTTTTGGGGCCAACGTCCTGACTTTC. Its translation is CASSQQGFGANVLTF. This chain connects TRBV7-2 to TRBJ2-6, with D maybe TRBD1 (5 bases). The CDR3 is made up of 15 amino acids. Trimming removed 5 bases from V and 3 bases from J, with 11 bases in between. Germline loops: CDR1 SGHTA, CDR2 FQGNSA. Filled out from reference TRBV7-2 and TRBJ2-6, the complete variable domain reads GAGVSQSPSNKVTEKGKDVELRCDPISGHTALYWYRQSLGQGLEFLIYFQGNSAPDKSGLPSDRFSAERTGGSVSTLTIQRTQQEDSAVYLCASSQQGFGANVLTFGAGSRLTVL.

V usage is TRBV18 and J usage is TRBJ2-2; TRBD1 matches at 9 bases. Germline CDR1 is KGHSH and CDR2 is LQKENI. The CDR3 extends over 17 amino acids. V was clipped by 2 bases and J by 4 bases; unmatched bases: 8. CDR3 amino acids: CASSPRGQGRGTGELFF. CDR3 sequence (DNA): TGTGCCAGCTCACCAAGGGGACAGGGCCGAGGCACCGGGGAGCTGTTTTTT.

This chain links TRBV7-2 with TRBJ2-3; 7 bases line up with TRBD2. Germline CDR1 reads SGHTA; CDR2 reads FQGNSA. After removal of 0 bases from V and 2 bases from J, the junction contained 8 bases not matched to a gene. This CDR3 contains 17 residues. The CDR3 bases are TGTGCCAGCAGCTTAGCGCGGGGGTCCAAAAACACAGATACGCAGTATTTT. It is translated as CASSLARGSKNTDTQYF.

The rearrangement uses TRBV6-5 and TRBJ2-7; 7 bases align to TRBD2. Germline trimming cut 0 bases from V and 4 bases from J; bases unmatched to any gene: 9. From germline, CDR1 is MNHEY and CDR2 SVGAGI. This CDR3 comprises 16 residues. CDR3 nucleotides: TGTGCCAGCAGTTACTCGACGGGCGGGGGAGAGTACGAGCAGTACTTC. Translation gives CASSYSTGGGEYEQYF.

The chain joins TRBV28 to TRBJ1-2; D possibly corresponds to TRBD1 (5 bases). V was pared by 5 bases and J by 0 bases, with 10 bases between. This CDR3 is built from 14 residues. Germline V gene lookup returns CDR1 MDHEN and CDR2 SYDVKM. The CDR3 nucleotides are TGTGCCAGCAGTATGGACACCACTAACTATGGCTACACCTTC. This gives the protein CASSMDTTNYGYTF.

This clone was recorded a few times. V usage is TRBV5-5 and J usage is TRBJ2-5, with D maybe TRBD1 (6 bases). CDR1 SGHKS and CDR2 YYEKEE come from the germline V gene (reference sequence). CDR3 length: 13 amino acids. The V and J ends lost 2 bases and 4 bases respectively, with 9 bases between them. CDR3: CASSLQGTETQYF. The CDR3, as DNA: TGTGCCAGCAGCTTACAGGGTACAGAGACCCAGTACTTC.

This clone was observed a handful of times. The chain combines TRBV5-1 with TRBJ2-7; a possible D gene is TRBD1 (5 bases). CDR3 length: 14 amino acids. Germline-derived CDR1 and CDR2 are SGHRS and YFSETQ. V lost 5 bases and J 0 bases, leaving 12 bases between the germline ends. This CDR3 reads CASSRQTSSYEQYF. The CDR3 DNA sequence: TGCGCCAGCAGTAGACAGACGAGCTCCTACGAGCAGTACTTC.

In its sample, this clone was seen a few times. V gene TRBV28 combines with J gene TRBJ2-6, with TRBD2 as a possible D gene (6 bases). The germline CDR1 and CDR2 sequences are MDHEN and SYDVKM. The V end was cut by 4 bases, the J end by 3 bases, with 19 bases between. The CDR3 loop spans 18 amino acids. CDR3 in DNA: TGTGCCAGCAGTTCCGGGACTCCTTACTCGGGTGGGGCCAACGTCCTGACTTTC. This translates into CASSSGTPYSGGANVLTF.

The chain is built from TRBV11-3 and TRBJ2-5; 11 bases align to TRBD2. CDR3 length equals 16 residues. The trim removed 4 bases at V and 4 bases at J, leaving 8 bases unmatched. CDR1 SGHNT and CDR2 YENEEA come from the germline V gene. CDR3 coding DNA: TGTGCCAGCAGCTCAGGACTAGCGGGCACCCGAGAGACCCAGTACTTC. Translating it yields CASSSGLAGTRETQYF.